These T cell receptor beta chains were read from a single sample in a study of blood T cell repertoires in COVID-19. Assay: immunoSEQ multiplex PCR; the TCRdb copy retains only in-frame clones and omits some. This sample carries around 190,000 clones, 86% of them seen once, and the ten largest clones take over 7%. The sequencing sample was made of peripheral blood. These receptors were obtained from a man aged 45-60 years with active or convalescent COVID-19. CDR3s include the opening cysteine and the closing phenylalanine or tryptophan. D genes are given only for firm matches.

J | V | D | DNA | CDR3
TRBJ1-1 | TRBV5-1 | TRBD1 | TGCGCCAGCAGCAGTAGACAGGGAGGCGTGAACACTGAAGCTTTCTTT | CASSSRQGGVNTEAFF
TRBJ2-1 | TRBV18 | - | TGTGCCAGCTCATTCAGGGGCAATGAGCAGTTCTTC | CASSFRGNEQFF
TRBJ2-1 | TRBV7-9 | - | TGTGCCAGCAGCTTTGGGGAGCCGTCGTACAATGAGCAGTTCTTC | CASSFGEPSYNEQFF
TRBJ2-6 | TRBV6-5 | - | TGTGCCAGCATGGACCTGGGGGCGGGGGCCAACGTCCTGACTTTC | CASMDLGAGANVLTF
TRBJ2-1 | TRBV6-1 | TRBD2 | TGTGCCAGCAGTGTAAAGTTAGCGGGAGGGATTTACAATGAGCAGTTCTTC | CASSVKLAGGIYNEQFF
TRBJ2-3 | TRBV28 | TRBD2 | TGTGCCAGCAGTTCGGGACTAGCGGGAGGCGGCACAGATACGCAGTATTTT | CASSSGLAGGGTDTQYF
TRBJ1-6 | TRBV3-1/TRBV3-2 | - | TGTGCCAGCAGCCAAGCCGTTCAGGGGACACCCCTCCACTTT | CASSQAVQGTPLHF
TRBJ1-5 | TRBV6-2/TRBV6-3 | TRBD1 | TGTGCCAGCAGCTCGACAGGGGAAGTTGGGCCCCAGCATTTT | CASSSTGEVGPQHF
TRBJ2-1 | TRBV29-1 | - | TGCAGCGTTGAAGACCAAGCAAGAGGGTGGGACAATGAGCAGTTCTTC | CSVEDQARGWDNEQFF
TRBJ1-6 | TRBV11-2 | - | TGTGCCAGCAGCTTAGAGGGGGGGGTATCACCCCTCCACTTT | CASSLEGGVSPLHF